The rows below give T cell receptor beta chains drawn from one sample of a study of blood T cell repertoires in COVID-19. Profiling relied on immunoSEQ multiplex PCR, and the TCRdb table lists in-frame clones only, not all of them. The sample lists about 60,000 clones; around 80% were seen once. The sequenced sample was peripheral blood. The source of these receptors is a man younger than 40 with COVID-19, enrolled during active disease. The CDR3 runs from the conserved cysteine through the conserved F or W. D genes are given only for firm matches. Size tells how often a clone was seen (once, few, many) or the class of an expanded clone, and some rows leave it out.

d_call	clone_size	v_call	j_call	cdr3_aa	cdr3_nt
TRBD1	-	TRBV7-8	TRBJ1-5	CASSLVGTGRRQPQHF	TGTGCCAGCAGCTTAGTCGGGACAGGGAGACGACAGCCCCAGCATTTT
-	once	TRBV27	TRBJ1-1	CASSPHGGGGGTEAFF	TGTGCCAGCAGTCCCCACGGGGGGGGAGGGGGCACTGAAGCTTTCTTT
TRBD1	once	TRBV11-3	TRBJ2-2	CASSYPGTESSPIGTGELFF	TGTGCCAGCAGCTACCCAGGGACAGAAAGTTCCCCAATAGGTACCGGGGAGCTGTTTTTT
TRBD2	once	TRBV4-1	TRBJ2-3	CASSQAGGPRPDTQYF	TGCGCCAGCAGCCAAGCGGGGGGGCCTCGGCCAGATACGCAGTATTTT
TRBD2	-	TRBV7-2	TRBJ2-1	CASSFTWTSGPGYNEQFF	TGTGCCAGCAGCTTTACCTGGACTAGCGGGCCTGGCTACAATGAGCAGTTCTTC
TRBD1	-	TRBV6-4	TRBJ1-2	CASSPTRQGAFNYGYTF	TGTGCCAGCAGTCCCACTCGACAGGGGGCTTTTAACTATGGCTACACCTTC
TRBD1	-	TRBV4-3	TRBJ2-3	CASSQVWGQGSDTQYF	TGCGCCAGCAGCCAAGTTTGGGGACAGGGATCAGATACGCAGTATTTT
TRBD1	-	TRBV29-1	TRBJ1-5	CSVRQGINQPQHF	TGCAGCGTCAGACAGGGTATCAATCAGCCCCAGCATTTT
TRBD1	-	TRBV5-5	TRBJ1-6	CASSPTRQGNSPLHF	TGTGCCAGCAGCCCTACGCGACAGGGGAATTCACCCCTCCACTTT
TRBD1	-	TRBV28	TRBJ2-7	CASSLPGQGGGQYF	TGTGCCAGCAGTTTACCTGGACAGGGTGGGGGGCAGTACTTC
TRBD1	-	TRBV27	TRBJ2-4	CASRTGANIQYF	TGTGCCAGCAGGACAGGGGCGAACATTCAGTACTTC
TRBD2	-	TRBV30	TRBJ2-5	CAWSVRGRGGAETQYF	TGTGCCTGGAGTGTAAGGGGGCGGGGGGGCGCCGAGACCCAGTACTTC
-	-	TRBV5-1	TRBJ2-7	CASSSYIYEQYF	TGCGCCAGCAGCTCATACATATACGAGCAGTACTTC
-	-	TRBV3-1/TRBV3-2	TRBJ1-5	CASSQGVGSQPQHF	TGTGCCAGCAGCCAGGGAGTCGGTAGTCAGCCCCAGCATTTT
-	-	TRBV7-3	TRBJ2-1	CASSLGSSTYNEQFF	TGTGCCAGCAGCCTCGGGTCAAGCACCTACAATGAGCAGTTCTTC
-	once	TRBV10-3	TRBJ2-2	CAISLGGNTGELFF	TGTGCCATCAGCCTGGGGGGGAACACCGGGGAGCTGTTTTTT
-	-	TRBV11-3	TRBJ2-1	CASSSSGWRFF	TGTGCCAGCAGCTCATCCGGGTGGCGGTTCTTC
-	-	TRBV3-1/TRBV3-2	TRBJ1-3	CASSQDGDYSGNTIYF	TGTGCCAGCAGCCAAGATGGGGACTACTCTGGAAACACCATATATTTT